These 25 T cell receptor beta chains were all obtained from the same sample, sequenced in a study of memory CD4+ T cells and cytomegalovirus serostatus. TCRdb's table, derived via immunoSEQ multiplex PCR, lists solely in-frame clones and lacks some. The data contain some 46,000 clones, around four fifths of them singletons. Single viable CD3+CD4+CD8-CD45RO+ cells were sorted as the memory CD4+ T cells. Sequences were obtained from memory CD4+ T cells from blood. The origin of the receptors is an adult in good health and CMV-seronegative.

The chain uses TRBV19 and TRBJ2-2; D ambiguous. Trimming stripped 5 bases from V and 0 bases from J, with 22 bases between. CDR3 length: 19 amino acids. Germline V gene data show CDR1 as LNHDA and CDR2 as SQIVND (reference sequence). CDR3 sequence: CASSPPLGNPNANTGELFF. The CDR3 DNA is TGTGCCAGTAGTCCACCGTTGGGGAATCCGAACGCGAACACCGGGGAGCTGTTTTTT.

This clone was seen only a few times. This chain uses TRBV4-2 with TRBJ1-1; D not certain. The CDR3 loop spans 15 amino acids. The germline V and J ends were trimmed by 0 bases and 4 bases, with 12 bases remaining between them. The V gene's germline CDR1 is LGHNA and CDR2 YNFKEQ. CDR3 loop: CASSQEEAYGTEAFF. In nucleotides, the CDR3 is TGTGCCAGCAGCCAAGAGGAGGCATATGGCACTGAAGCTTTCTTT.

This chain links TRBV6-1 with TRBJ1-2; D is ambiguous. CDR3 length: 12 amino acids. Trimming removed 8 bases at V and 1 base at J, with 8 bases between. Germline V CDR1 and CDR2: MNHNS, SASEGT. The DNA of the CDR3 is TGTGCCAGCTCCAAGTATAACTATGGCTACACCTTC. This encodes CASSKYNYGYTF.

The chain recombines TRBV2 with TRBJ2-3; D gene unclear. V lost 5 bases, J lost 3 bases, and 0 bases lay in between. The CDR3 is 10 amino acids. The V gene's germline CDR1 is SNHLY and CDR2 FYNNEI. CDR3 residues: CASSTDTQYF. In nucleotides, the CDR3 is TGTGCCAGCAGTACAGATACGCAGTATTTT.

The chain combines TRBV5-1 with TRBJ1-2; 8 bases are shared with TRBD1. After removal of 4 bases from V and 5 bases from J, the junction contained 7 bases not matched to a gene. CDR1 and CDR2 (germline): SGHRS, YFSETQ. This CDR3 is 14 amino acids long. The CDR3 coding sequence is TGCGCCAGCAGCCAGCAGACAGGGGAGTATGGCTACACCTTC. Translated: CASSQQTGEYGYTF.

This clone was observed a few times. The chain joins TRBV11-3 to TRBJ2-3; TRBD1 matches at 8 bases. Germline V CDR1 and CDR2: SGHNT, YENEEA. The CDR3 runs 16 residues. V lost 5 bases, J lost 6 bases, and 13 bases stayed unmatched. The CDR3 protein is CASSPRTGTGADTQYF. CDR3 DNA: TGTGCCAGCAGCCCAAGGACAGGGACAGGAGCTGATACGCAGTATTTT.

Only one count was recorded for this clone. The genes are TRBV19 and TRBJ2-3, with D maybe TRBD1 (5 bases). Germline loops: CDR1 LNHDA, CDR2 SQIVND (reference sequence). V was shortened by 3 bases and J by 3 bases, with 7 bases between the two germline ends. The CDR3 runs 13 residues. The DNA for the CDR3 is TGTGCCAGTAGTATTCAGGGTACAGATACGCAGTATTTT. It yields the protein CASSIQGTDTQYF.

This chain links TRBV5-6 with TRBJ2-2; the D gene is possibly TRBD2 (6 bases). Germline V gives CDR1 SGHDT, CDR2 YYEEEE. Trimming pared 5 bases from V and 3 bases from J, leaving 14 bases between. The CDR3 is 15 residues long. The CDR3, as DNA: TGTGCCAGCAGTTCCTACGGCGGGGACACCGGGGAGCTGTTTTTT. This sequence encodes CASSSYGGDTGELFF.

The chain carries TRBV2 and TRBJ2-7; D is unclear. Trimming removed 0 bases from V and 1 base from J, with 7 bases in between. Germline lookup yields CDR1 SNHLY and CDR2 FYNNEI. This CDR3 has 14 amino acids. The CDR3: CASSEAFGSYEQYF. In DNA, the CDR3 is TGTGCCAGCAGTGAAGCGTTCGGATCCTACGAGCAGTACTTC.

CDR3 region: CASSQYTADSGNTIYF. The CDR3 DNA follows: TGTGCCAGCAGCCAATATACAGCCGACTCTGGAAACACCATATATTTT. The chain is built from TRBV4-2 and TRBJ1-3; D unclear. Germline V gene sequence: CDR1 LGHNA, CDR2 YNFKEQ. Trimming stripped 2 bases from V and 0 bases from J, with 11 bases between. The CDR3 loop spans 16 amino acids.

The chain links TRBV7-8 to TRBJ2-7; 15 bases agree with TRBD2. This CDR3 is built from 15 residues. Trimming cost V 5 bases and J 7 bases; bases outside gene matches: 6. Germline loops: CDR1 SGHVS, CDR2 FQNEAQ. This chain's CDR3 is CASSRGTSGGQEQYF. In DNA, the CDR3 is TGTGCCAGCAGCAGGGGGACTAGCGGGGGGCAAGAGCAGTACTTC.

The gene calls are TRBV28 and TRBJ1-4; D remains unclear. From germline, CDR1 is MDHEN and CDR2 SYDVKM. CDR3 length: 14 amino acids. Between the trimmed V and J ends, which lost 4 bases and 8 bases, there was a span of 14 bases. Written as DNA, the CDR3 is TGTGCCAGCAGTTCACCCACCCTGACAGAAAAACTGTTTTTT. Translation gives CASSSPTLTEKLFF.

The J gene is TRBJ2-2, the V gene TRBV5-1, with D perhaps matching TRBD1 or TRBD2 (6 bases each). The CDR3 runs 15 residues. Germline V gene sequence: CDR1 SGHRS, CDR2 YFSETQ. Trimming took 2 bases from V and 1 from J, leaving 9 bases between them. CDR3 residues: CASSFGGRNTGELFF. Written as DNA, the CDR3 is TGCGCCAGCAGCTTCGGGGGCCGGAACACCGGGGAGCTGTTTTTT.

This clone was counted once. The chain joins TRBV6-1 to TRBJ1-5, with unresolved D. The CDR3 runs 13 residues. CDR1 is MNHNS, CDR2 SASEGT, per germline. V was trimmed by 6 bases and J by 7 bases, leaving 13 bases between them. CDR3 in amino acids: CASRTITDQPQHF. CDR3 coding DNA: TGTGCCAGCAGGACAATTACTGACCAGCCCCAGCATTTT.

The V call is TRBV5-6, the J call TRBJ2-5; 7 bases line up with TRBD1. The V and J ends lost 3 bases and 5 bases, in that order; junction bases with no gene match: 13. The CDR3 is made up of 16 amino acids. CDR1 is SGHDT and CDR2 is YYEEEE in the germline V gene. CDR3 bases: TGTGCCAGCAGCTCCCTAGGGGGCGCGAGTCGTGAGACCCAGTACTTC. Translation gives CASSSLGGASRETQYF.

The CDR3 sequence is CASSLEGADSPLHF. For the CDR3, the DNA is TGTGCCAGCAGCTTAGAGGGGGCAGATTCACCCCTCCACTTT. This chain links TRBV7-2 with TRBJ1-6, with 7 bases matching TRBD1. Germline values: CDR1 SGHTA, CDR2 FQGNSA. This CDR3 region has 14 residues. The trim removed 1 base at V and 8 bases at J, leaving 2 bases unmatched. Full variable domain (outside the CDR3, taken from reference TRBV7-2 and TRBJ1-6): GAGVSQSPSNKVTEKGKDVELRCDPISGHTALYWYRQSLGQGLEFLIYFQGNSAPDKSGLPSDRFSAERTGGSVSTLTIQRTQQEDSAVYLCASSLEGADSPLHFGNGTRLTVT.

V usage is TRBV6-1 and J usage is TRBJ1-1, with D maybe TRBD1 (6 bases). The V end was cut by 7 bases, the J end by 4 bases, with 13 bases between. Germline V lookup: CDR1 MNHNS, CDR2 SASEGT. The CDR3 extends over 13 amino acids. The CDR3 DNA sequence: TGTGCCAGCACCGCGGGCAGGGGCACTGAAGCTTTCTTT. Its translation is CASTAGRGTEAFF.

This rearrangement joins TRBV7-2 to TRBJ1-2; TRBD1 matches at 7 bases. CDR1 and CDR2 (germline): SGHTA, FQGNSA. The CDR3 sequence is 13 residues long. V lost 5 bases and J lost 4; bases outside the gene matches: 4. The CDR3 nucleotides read TGTGCCAGCAGCCCAGACAGGGTCTATGGCTACACCTTC. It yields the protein CASSPDRVYGYTF.

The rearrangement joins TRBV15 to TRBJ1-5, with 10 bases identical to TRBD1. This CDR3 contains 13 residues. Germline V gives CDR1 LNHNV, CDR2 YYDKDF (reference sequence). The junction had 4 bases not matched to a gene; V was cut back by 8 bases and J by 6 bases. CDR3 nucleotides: TGTGCCACCGCGGGACAGGGGAGTCAGCCCCAGCATTTT. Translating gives CATAGQGSQPQHF. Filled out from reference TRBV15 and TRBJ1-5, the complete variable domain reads DAMVIQNPRYQVTQFGKPVTLSCSQTLNHNVMYWYQQKSSQAPKLLFHYYDKDFNNEADTPDNFQSRRPNTSFCFLDIRSPGLGDTAMYLCATAGQGSQPQHFGDGTRLSIL.

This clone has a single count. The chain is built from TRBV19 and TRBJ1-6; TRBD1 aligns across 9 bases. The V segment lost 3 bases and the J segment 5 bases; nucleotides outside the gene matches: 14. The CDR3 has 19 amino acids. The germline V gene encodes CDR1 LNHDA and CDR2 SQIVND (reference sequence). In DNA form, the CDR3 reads TGTGCCAGTAGTATCACCGGGACAGGGTATTTTCATCATAATTCACCCCTCCACTTT. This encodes CASSITGTGYFHHNSPLHF.

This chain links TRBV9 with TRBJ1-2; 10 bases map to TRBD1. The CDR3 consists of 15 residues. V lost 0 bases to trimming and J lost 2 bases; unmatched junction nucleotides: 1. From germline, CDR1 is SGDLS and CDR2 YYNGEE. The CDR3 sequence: CASSVGGQGNYGYTF. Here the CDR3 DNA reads TGTGCCAGCAGCGTAGGGGGACAGGGGAACTATGGCTACACCTTC.

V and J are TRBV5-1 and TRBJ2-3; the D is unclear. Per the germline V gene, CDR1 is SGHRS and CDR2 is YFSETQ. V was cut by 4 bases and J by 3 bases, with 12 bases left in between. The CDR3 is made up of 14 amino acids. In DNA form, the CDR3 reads TGCGCCAGCAGCGTTGAGCTGGGGACAGATACGCAGTATTTT. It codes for CASSVELGTDTQYF.

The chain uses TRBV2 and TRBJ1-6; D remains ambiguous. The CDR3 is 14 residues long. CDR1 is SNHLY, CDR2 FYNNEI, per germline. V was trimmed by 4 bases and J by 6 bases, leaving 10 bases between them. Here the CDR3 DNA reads TGTGCCAGCAGTGTGACGGAGGGTAATTCACCCCTCCACTTT. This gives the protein CASSVTEGNSPLHF.

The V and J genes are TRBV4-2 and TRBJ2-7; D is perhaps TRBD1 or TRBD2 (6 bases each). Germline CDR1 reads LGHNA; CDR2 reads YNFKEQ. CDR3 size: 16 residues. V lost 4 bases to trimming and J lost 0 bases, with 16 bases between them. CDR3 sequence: CASSRVQGGGSYEQYF. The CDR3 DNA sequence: TGTGCCAGCAGCCGGGTACAGGGAGGCGGCTCCTACGAGCAGTACTTC.

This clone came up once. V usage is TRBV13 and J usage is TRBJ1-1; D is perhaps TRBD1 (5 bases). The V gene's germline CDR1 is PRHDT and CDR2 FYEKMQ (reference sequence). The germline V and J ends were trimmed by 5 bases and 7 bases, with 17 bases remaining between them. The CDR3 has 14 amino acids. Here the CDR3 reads CASSMQGRVGEAFF. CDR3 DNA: TGTGCCAGCAGCATGCAGGGTAGGGTTGGTGAAGCTTTCTTT.